The next 30 T cell receptor beta chains were all read from a single sample in a study of blood T cell repertoires in COVID-19 (dated by TCRdb to 2018 to 2020). Receptors were amplified or captured by the immunoSEQ multiplex PCR assay. TCRdb provides this immuneACCESS table in a form limited to in-frame rearrangements. Some clones are lacking; in checked studies, under half of them reflect an unresolved V gene, and why the rest are absent is not known. Across this sample there are 110,000 to 150,000 clones, with roughly 80% seen only once. The top ten clones comprise about 8.6% of the sample. Sequencing input: peripheral blood. These receptors originate from a man between 50 and 59 years old with active or convalescent COVID-19.

V usage is TRBV25-1 and J usage is TRBJ2-1, with TRBD2 as a possible D gene (5 bases). Trimming took off 8 bases at V and 10 bases at J, with 15 bases between the two ends. Germline lookup yields CDR1 MGHDK and CDR2 SYGVNS. This CDR3 contains 12 residues. In nucleotides, the CDR3 is TGTGCCAGCGGGGAGCTGGTCACGGAGCAGTTCTTC. Its translation is CASGELVTEQFF.

The V call is TRBV19, the J call TRBJ1-4, with TRBD1 matching over 11 bases. From germline, CDR1 is LNHDA and CDR2 SQIVND (reference sequence). The junction had 8 bases not matched to a gene; V was cut back by 5 bases and J by 6 bases. The length of the CDR3 is 16 residues. CDR3 loop: CASSLPPGQGDEKLFF. CDR3 DNA sequence: TGTGCCAGTAGTTTACCTCCGGGACAGGGGGATGAAAAACTGTTTTTT.

The chain links TRBV28 to TRBJ1-5, with TRBD1 as a possible D gene (5 bases). The CDR3 length is 13 residues. Trimming stripped 1 base from V and 7 bases from J, with 8 bases between. CDR1 is MDHEN and CDR2 is SYDVKM in the germline V gene. CDR3 residues: CASSLLQGQPQHF. In nucleotides, the CDR3 is TGTGCCAGCAGTTTATTGCAGGGCCAGCCCCAGCATTTT.

This clone was counted at least ten times. This chain links TRBV12-5 with TRBJ2-2; 9 bases fit TRBD2. The CDR3 is 22 residues long. Germline V CDR1 and CDR2: LGHNT, FRNRAP. J gave up 2 bases and V 1 base, and 20 bases lay outside the gene matches. This CDR3 is CASGLAHLLSSLAGDNTGELFF. The CDR3 DNA sequence: TGTGCTAGTGGTTTGGCTCACCTCCTTTCATCATTAGCGGGAGATAACACCGGGGAGCTGTTTTTT.

This clone was seen only a few times. The chain is built from TRBV7-9 and TRBJ2-4, with TRBD2 matching over 12 bases. The CDR3 is 18 residues long. The V gene's germline CDR1 is SEHNR and CDR2 FQNEAQ (reference sequence). Trimming at V came to 5 bases and at J to 0 bases, leaving 8 bases not matched to a gene. DNA of the CDR3: TGTGCCAGCAGCCCAGGACTAGCGGGAAACACAGCCAAAAACATTCAGTACTTC. Translating gives CASSPGLAGNTAKNIQYF.

V gene TRBV3-1 (or the pseudogene TRBV3-2) combines with J gene TRBJ1-6; D might be TRBD1 (5 bases). CDR1 is LGHDT, CDR2 YNNKEL, per germline (reference sequence). The CDR3 is 14 amino acids. Trimming cost V 1 base and J 4 bases, with 5 bases left between them. The CDR3 sequence is CASSQGQYNSPLHF. CDR3 in DNA: TGTGCCAGCAGCCAAGGACAGTATAATTCACCCCTCCACTTT.

This chain uses TRBV1 with TRBJ2-6; the D call of TRBD2 is as the table states it, not checked on the DNA. TRBV1 is a known pseudogene. This CDR3 spans 19 amino acids. The CDR3 DNA reads as TGCACCAGCAGAACCCCCCGCGGGAGGATAATCTCTGGGGCCAACGTCCTGACTTTC. The encoded protein is CTSRTPRGRIISGANVLTF.

This chain's CDR3 is CASSIVGQGSEQYF. The CDR3 nucleotides read TGTGCCAGTAGTATCGTTGGACAGGGCTCCGAGCAGTACTTC. The chain is built from TRBV19 and TRBJ2-7; 8 nucleotides match TRBD1. Germline V gene data show CDR1 as LNHDA and CDR2 as SQIVND (reference sequence). The CDR3 runs to 14 residues. With V trimmed by 3 bases and J by 6 bases, 7 bases remained unmatched. Variable domain in full (rest from reference TRBV19 and TRBJ2-7): DGGITQSPKYLFRKEGQNVTLSCEQNLNHDAMYWYRQDPGQGLRLIYYSQIVNDFQKGDIAEGYSVSREKKESFPLTVTSAQKNPTAFYLCASSIVGQGSEQYFGPGTRLTVT.

The chain joins TRBV6-5 to TRBJ2-1; D is perhaps TRBD1 (6 bases). The germline V gene has CDR1 MNHEY and CDR2 SVGAGI. The V end was cut by 4 bases, the J end by 9 bases, with 16 bases between. This CDR3 spans 14 amino acids. CDR3 residues: CASSSPTGYSEQFF. Here the CDR3 DNA reads TGTGCCAGCAGTTCCCCTACAGGGTACTCTGAGCAGTTCTTC.

This sequence joins TRBV6-2 or TRBV6-3 and TRBJ2-2; D perhaps matches TRBD1 (5 bases). Deletions cut 2 bases from V and 4 bases from J, with 8 bases between. This CDR3 has 14 residues. The germline V gene encodes CDR1 MNHEY and CDR2 SVGEGT. The CDR3 nucleotides read TGTGCCAGCAGTTACAGCAGGGTCACCGGGGAGCTGTTTTTT. Translating gives CASSYSRVTGELFF.

A single count supports this clone. The rearrangement uses TRBV7-9 and TRBJ1-5; D remains unclear. This CDR3 contains 13 residues. Trimming took off 4 bases at V and 7 bases at J, with 11 bases between the two ends. The germline CDR1 and CDR2 sequences are SEHNR and FQNEAQ (reference sequence). Written as DNA, the CDR3 is TGTGCCAGCAGCTCCCCCACCCAGCAGCCCCAGCATTTT. Encoded protein: CASSSPTQQPQHF.

This chain connects TRBV5-1 to TRBJ1-3; D is ambiguous. V lost 0 bases to trimming and J lost 2 bases, with 9 bases between them. The CDR3 covers 15 residues. In germline, CDR1 is SGHRS, CDR2 YFSETQ. The CDR3 coding sequence is TGCGCCAGCAGCTTGGCCTTTACGGCTGGAAACACCATATATTTT. It translates to CASSLAFTAGNTIYF.

The rearrangement links TRBV19 to TRBJ1-4; 9 nucleotides match TRBD1. The CDR3 has 14 amino acids. V was pared by 3 bases and J by 7 bases, with 3 bases of the junction left unmatched. CDR1 and CDR2 from the germline V gene are LNHDA and SQIVND (reference sequence). The CDR3 DNA reads as TGTGCCAGTAGTATTGGACAGGGGTCTGAAAAACTGTTTTTT. Translation gives CASSIGQGSEKLFF.

V is TRBV27 and J is TRBJ1-1; the match to TRBD1 covers 7 bases. The germline CDR1 and CDR2 sequences are MNHEY and SMNVEV (reference sequence). V lost 4 bases to trimming and J lost 3 bases; unmatched junction nucleotides: 5. This CDR3 is 14 amino acids long. The CDR3: CASSSYRGDTEAFF. Here the CDR3 DNA reads TGTGCCAGCAGTTCCTACAGGGGCGACACTGAAGCTTTCTTT.

The chain uses TRBV19 and TRBJ1-1, with a possible D match to TRBD1 (5 bases). The germline gives CDR1 LNHDA, CDR2 SQIVND (reference sequence). V lost 7 bases and J lost 1, with 13 bases in between. CDR3 size: 14 residues. Here the CDR3 reads CASKRQGQNTEAFF. CDR3 nucleotide sequence: TGTGCCAGTAAGAGGCAGGGCCAGAACACTGAAGCTTTCTTT. The whole variable domain, filled in from reference TRBV19 and TRBJ1-1, reads DGGITQSPKYLFRKEGQNVTLSCEQNLNHDAMYWYRQDPGQGLRLIYYSQIVNDFQKGDIAEGYSVSREKKESFPLTVTSAQKNPTAFYLCASKRQGQNTEAFFGQGTRLTVV.

This clone turned up a few times. The CDR3 sequence: CASSVATGSAERTDTQYF. In DNA, the CDR3 is TGTGCCAGCAGCGTAGCTACGGGGTCGGCGGAGCGCACAGATACGCAGTATTTT. The chain has TRBV9 and TRBJ2-3, with D possibly matching TRBD2 (5 bases). Germline V lookup: CDR1 SGDLS, CDR2 YYNGEE. The CDR3 has 18 amino acids. Deletions cut 0 bases from V and 1 base from J, with 18 bases between. Combining the CDR3 with reference TRBV9 and TRBJ2-3 gives the whole variable domain DSGVTQTPKHLITATGQRVTLRCSPRSGDLSVYWYQQSLDQGLQFLIQYYNGEERAKGNILERFSAQQFPDLHSELNLSSLELGDSALYFCASSVATGSAERTDTQYFGPGTRLTVL.

The V call is TRBV27, the J call TRBJ2-3; the match to TRBD2 covers 9 bases. With V trimmed by 6 bases and J by 7 bases, 8 bases remained unmatched. The germline V gene encodes CDR1 MNHEY and CDR2 SMNVEV (reference sequence). The CDR3 totals 14 residues. The CDR3 spells CASSPFLAGYTQYF. CDR3 sequence (DNA): TGTGCCAGCAGCCCCTTCCTAGCGGGGTATACGCAGTATTTT.

The chain links TRBV7-6 to TRBJ2-1, with 9 bases that match TRBD2. The V gene end was trimmed by 1 base and the J gene end by 7 bases; junction bases not matched to a gene: 11. The CDR3 is 17 amino acids. Germline CDR1 and CDR2: SGHVS and FNYEAQ. CDR3 residues: CASSLVDGGRAFNEQFF. DNA of the CDR3: TGTGCCAGCAGCTTAGTTGATGGCGGGAGGGCCTTTAATGAGCAGTTCTTC.

This clone was detected only a few times. The chain employs TRBV4-2 and TRBJ2-7, with 9 bases that match TRBD2. Germline lookup yields CDR1 LGHNA and CDR2 YNFKEQ. Trimming removed 1 base from V and 7 bases from J; junction bases left unmatched: 5. The CDR3 covers 14 residues. CDR3 DNA: TGTGCCAGCAGCCAAGGACTAGCGGTAAAGGAGCAGTACTTC. This gives the protein CASSQGLAVKEQYF.

V and J are TRBV29-1 and TRBJ2-7; D is possibly TRBD1 (6 bases). The germline V gene encodes CDR1 SQVTM and CDR2 ANQGSEA. The CDR3 runs to 12 residues. Deletions cut 8 bases from V and 6 bases from J, with 17 bases between. DNA for the CDR3: TGCAGCTACAGGGCAGGAGTGGGCGAGCAGTACTTC. The encoded protein is CSYRAGVGEQYF.

The CDR3 DNA is TGTGCCAGCAGTTTTAGACAGGGTGAAAAACTGTTTTTT. This encodes CASSFRQGEKLFF. The V call is TRBV27, the J call TRBJ1-4, with TRBD1 matching over 7 bases. Germline V gene data show CDR1 as MNHEY and CDR2 as SMNVEV (reference sequence). The length of the CDR3 is 13 residues. J gave up 7 bases and V 3 bases, and 2 bases lay outside the gene matches.

A few counts support this clone. The J gene is TRBJ2-7, the V gene TRBV27; D possibly corresponds to TRBD2 (5 bases). CDR1 and CDR2 from the germline V gene are MNHEY and SMNVEV (reference sequence). With 1 base removed from V and 6 bases from J, the gap between germline ends came to 10 bases. There are 13 residues in the CDR3. CDR3 region: CASSLLSSSEQYF. CDR3 DNA sequence: TGTGCCAGCAGTTTATTGTCTAGCAGCGAGCAGTACTTC.

The chain joins TRBV7-6 to TRBJ2-7; tentative D call: TRBD2 (5 bases). This CDR3 has 14 residues. Trimming stripped 3 bases from V and 4 bases from J, with 13 bases between. CDR1 is SGHVS and CDR2 is FNYEAQ in the germline V gene. The CDR3, as DNA: TGTGCCAGCAGCTTTCAGCCTAGCAGTTACGAGCAGTACTTC. Residues: CASSFQPSSYEQYF.

This clone occurred many times. The V and J genes are TRBV7-2 and TRBJ2-7; 9 bases align to TRBD1. CDR3 size: 16 residues. Germline V gene data show CDR1 as SGHTA and CDR2 as FQGNSA. Losses at the gene ends were 4 bases for V and 0 bases for J; bases not matched to a gene: 7. The CDR3 DNA sequence: TGTGCCAGCAGCTACGGGACAGGGCTGATCTCCTACGAGCAGTACTTC. Amino acid sequence: CASSYGTGLISYEQYF.

J is TRBJ2-5 and V is TRBV19, with TRBD2 matching over 8 bases. The CDR3 is 16 residues long. Per the germline V gene, CDR1 is LNHDA and CDR2 is SQIVND (reference sequence). Unmatched junction bases numbered 13, after V lost 5 bases and J lost 5 bases. The CDR3 DNA follows: TGTGCCAGTAGTTTCCGAGCGGGGGAGGGCCAGGAGACCCAGTACTTC. Residues: CASSFRAGEGQETQYF.

The chain is built from TRBV19 and TRBJ2-1; 10 nucleotides align to TRBD2. Trimming at V came to 4 bases and at J to 6 bases, leaving 9 bases not matched to a gene. The V gene's germline CDR1 is LNHDA and CDR2 SQIVND (reference sequence). This CDR3 region has 16 residues. This chain's CDR3 is CASSTLSGGLGNEQFF. Written as DNA, the CDR3 is TGTGCCAGTAGTACCCTTAGCGGGGGGCTCGGCAATGAGCAGTTCTTC.

V and J are TRBV9 and TRBJ1-2; 11 nucleotides match TRBD1. CDR3 length equals 14 residues. Trimming took 0 bases from V and 7 from J; bases not matched to a gene: 2. Germline values: CDR1 SGDLS, CDR2 YYNGEE. CDR3 sequence reads: CASSVGTGGSGYTF. The CDR3 bases are TGTGCCAGCAGCGTAGGGACAGGGGGCAGTGGCTACACCTTC.

The CDR3 reads CASSQEWLAGGSQTQYF. The CDR3, as DNA: TGTGCCAGCAGCCAAGAATGGCTAGCGGGAGGGTCACAGACCCAGTACTTC. The chain combines TRBV3-1 (or the pseudogene TRBV3-2) with TRBJ2-5; 12 nucleotides line up with TRBD2. The CDR3 spans 17 residues. The germline CDR1 and CDR2 sequences are LGHDT and YNNKEL (reference sequence). Trimming at V came to 0 bases and at J to 6 bases, leaving 8 bases not matched to a gene.

V is TRBV6-5 and J is TRBJ2-5; 9 nucleotides match TRBD2. Germline loops: CDR1 MNHEY, CDR2 SVGAGI. The CDR3 loop spans 16 amino acids. V lost 0 bases to trimming and J lost 5 bases; unmatched junction nucleotides: 7. The CDR3 is CASSYSLAGVSETQYF. CDR3 nucleotides: TGTGCCAGCAGTTACTCGTTAGCGGGAGTGTCGGAGACCCAGTACTTC.

J is TRBJ2-7 and V is TRBV5-4; D is uncertain. The CDR3 covers 13 residues. Germline V gene sequence: CDR1 SGHNT, CDR2 YYREEE (reference sequence). V dropped 4 bases and J dropped 3 bases, with 11 bases sitting between them. CDR3 in DNA: TGTGCCAGCAGCCGACCGACTGGCTACGAGCAGTACTTC. The encoded protein is CASSRPTGYEQYF.